This T cell receptor (beta chain) was documented in a study of blood T cell repertoires in COVID-19. The CDR3 runs 13 residues. Trimming shortened V by 8 bases and J by 7 bases, and 12 bases separated the two germline ends. The germline gives CDR1 MNHEY, CDR2 SVGAGI. Study processing details: By means of reference gene primer amplification, nucleated cell counts were estimated. Sequencing was performed with immunoSEQ multiplex PCR; in TCRdb, only in-frame clones are kept and a portion is missing. Clone size and V and J calls were adopted from that table, with D and trimming inferred from the DNA. The sample contains about 60,000 clones, around four fifths of which appear only once.

The genes are TRBV6-5 and TRBJ1-6; perhaps TRBD1 as D (6 bases). This sequence originates from a human donor in a cohort sampled during active COVID-19. The sample comprised peripheral blood. This CDR3 is CASRDTFNSPLHF. CDR3 DNA: TGTGCCAGCCGGGACACCTTCAATTCACCCCTCCACTTT.